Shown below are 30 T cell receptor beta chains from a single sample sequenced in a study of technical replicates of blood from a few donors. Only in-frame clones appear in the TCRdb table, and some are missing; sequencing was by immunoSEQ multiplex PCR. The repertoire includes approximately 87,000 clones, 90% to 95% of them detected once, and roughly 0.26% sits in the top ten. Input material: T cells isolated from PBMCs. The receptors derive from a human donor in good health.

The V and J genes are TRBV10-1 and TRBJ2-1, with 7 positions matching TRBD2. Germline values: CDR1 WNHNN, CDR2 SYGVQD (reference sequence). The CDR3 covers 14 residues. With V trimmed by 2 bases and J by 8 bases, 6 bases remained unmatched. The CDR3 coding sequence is TGCGCCAGCAGTGAGATAGCGGGTACCCATGAGCAGTTCTTC. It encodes CASSEIAGTHEQFF.

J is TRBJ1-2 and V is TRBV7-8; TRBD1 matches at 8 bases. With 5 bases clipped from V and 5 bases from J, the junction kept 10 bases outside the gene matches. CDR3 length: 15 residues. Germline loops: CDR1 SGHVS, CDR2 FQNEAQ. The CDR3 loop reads CASSLTAGQEYGYTF. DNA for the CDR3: TGTGCCAGCAGCCTCACGGCGGGACAGGAATATGGCTACACCTTC.

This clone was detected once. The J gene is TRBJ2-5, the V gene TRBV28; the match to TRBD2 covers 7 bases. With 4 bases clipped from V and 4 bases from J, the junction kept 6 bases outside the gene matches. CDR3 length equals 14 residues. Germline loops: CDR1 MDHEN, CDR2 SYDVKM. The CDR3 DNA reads TGTGCCAGCAGTTATCAAGGCGGGGGAGAGACCCAGTACTTC. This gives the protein CASSYQGGGETQYF.

DNA of the CDR3: TGTGCCAGCAGTTTACCTCAGGGTCCCTACAATGAGCAGTTCTTC. This translates into CASSLPQGPYNEQFF. This chain joins TRBV28 and TRBJ2-1, with D perhaps TRBD1 (5 bases). Per the germline V gene, CDR1 is MDHEN and CDR2 is SYDVKM. V shed 2 bases and J shed 2 bases, with 10 bases lying between them. This CDR3 spans 15 amino acids.

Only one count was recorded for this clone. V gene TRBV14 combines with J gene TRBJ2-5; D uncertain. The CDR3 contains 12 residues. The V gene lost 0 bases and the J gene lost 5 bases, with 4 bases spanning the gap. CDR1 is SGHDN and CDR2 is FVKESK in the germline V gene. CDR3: CASSQDFETQYF. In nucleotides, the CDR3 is TGTGCCAGCAGCCAAGACTTCGAGACCCAGTACTTC.

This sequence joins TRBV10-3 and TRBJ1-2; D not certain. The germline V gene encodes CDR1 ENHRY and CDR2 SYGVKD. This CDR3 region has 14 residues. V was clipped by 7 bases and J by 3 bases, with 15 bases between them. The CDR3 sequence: CAITFGKSDYGYTF. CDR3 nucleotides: TGTGCCATCACTTTCGGGAAGTCTGACTATGGCTACACCTTC.

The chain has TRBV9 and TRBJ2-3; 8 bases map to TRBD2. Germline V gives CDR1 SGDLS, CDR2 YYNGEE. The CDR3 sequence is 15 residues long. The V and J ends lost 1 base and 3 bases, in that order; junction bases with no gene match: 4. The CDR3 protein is CASSVSGGGTDTQYF. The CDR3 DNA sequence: TGTGCCAGCAGCGTAAGCGGGGGTGGTACAGATACGCAGTATTTT. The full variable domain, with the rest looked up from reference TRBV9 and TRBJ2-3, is DSGVTQTPKHLITATGQRVTLRCSPRSGDLSVYWYQQSLDQGLQFLIQYYNGEERAKGNILERFSAQQFPDLHSELNLSSLELGDSALYFCASSVSGGGTDTQYFGPGTRLTVL.

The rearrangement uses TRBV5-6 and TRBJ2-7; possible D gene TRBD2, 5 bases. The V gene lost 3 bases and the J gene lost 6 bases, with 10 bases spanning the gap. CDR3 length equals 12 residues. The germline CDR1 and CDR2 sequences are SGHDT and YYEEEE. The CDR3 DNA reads TGTGCCAGCAGCTCTGAGGGTGCCGAGCAGTACTTC. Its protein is CASSSEGAEQYF.

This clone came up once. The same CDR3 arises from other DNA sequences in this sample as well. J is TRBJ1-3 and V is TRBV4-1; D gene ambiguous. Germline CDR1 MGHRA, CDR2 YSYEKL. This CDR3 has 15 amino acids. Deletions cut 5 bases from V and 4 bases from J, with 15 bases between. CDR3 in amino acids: CASSALVGAGNTIYF. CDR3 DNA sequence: TGCGCCAGCAGCGCGCTCGTGGGAGCAGGAAACACCATATATTTT.

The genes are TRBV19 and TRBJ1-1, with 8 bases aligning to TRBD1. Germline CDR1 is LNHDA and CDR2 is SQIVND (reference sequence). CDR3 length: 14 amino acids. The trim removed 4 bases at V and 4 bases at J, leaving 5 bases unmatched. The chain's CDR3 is CASSTYRGSTEAFF. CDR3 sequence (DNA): TGTGCCAGTAGTACGTACAGGGGGAGCACTGAAGCTTTCTTT.

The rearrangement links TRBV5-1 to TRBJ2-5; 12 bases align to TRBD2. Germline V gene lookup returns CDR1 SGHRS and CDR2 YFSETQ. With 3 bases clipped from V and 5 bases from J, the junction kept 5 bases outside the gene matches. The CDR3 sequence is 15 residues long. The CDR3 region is CASSSGLAGPETQYF. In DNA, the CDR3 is TGCGCCAGCAGCTCCGGACTAGCGGGGCCTGAGACCCAGTACTTC.

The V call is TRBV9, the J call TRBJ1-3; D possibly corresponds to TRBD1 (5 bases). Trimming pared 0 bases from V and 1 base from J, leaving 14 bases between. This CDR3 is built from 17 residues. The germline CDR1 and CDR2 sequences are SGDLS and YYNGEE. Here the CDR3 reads CASSVGPTGGSGNTIYF. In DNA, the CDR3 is TGTGCCAGCAGCGTAGGCCCGACGGGGGGGTCTGGAAACACCATATATTTT.

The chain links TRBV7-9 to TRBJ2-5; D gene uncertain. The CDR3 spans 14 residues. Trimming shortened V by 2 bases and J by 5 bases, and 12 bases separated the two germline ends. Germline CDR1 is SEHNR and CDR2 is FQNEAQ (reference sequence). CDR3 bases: TGTGCCAGCAGCTTAACCCCCCTGCGGGAGACCCAGTACTTC. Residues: CASSLTPLRETQYF.

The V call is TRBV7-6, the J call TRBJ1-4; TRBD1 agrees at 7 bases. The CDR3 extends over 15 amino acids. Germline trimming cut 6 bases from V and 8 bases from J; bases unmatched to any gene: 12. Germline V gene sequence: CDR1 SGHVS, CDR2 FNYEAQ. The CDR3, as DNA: TGTGCCAGCAGTCAACCTCCGGGACAGTTGGAAAAACTGTTTTTT. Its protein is CASSQPPGQLEKLFF.

CDR3 loop: CASRPGTSGRFYTGELFF. DNA for the CDR3: TGTGCCAGCAGACCGGGGACTAGCGGGAGGTTTTATACCGGGGAGCTGTTTTTT. The chain joins TRBV28 to TRBJ2-2; TRBD2 matches at 15 bases. The CDR3 loop spans 18 amino acids. With V trimmed by 6 bases and J by 5 bases, 10 bases remained unmatched. Germline CDR1 MDHEN, CDR2 SYDVKM.

CDR3 nucleotide sequence: TGCGCCAGCAGCTTGGGTCCTACTAGGAATGAGCAGTTCTTC. This encodes CASSLGPTRNEQFF. V gene TRBV5-1 combines with J gene TRBJ2-1, with D maybe TRBD2 (5 bases). The V and J ends lost 0 bases and 7 bases respectively, with 11 bases between them. The CDR3 spans 14 residues. CDR1 is SGHRS and CDR2 is YFSETQ in the germline V gene.

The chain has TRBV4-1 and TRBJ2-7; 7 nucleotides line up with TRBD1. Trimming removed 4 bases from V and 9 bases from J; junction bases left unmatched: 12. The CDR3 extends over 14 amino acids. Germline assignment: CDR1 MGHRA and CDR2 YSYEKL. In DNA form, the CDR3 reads TGCGCCAGCAGCCTCGGGACAGAGATGACCTGGCAGTACTTC. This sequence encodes CASSLGTEMTWQYF.

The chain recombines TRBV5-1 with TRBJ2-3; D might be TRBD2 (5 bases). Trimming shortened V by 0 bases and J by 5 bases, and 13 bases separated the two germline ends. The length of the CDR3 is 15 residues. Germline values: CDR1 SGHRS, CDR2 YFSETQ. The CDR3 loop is CASSLAAVKGDTQYF. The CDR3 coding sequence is TGCGCCAGCAGCTTGGCAGCGGTGAAGGGAGATACGCAGTATTTT.

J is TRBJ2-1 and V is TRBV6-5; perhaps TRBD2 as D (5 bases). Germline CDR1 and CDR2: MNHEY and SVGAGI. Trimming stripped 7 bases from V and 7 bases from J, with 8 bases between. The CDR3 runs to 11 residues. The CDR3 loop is CASKRGNEQFF. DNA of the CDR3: TGTGCCAGCAAACGGGGAAATGAGCAGTTCTTC.

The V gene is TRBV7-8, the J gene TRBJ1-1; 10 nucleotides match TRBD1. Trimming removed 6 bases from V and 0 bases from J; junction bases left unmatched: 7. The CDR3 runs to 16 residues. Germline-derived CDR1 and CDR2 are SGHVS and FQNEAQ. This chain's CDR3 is CASRQRDRGLNTEAFF. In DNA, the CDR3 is TGTGCCAGCAGACAACGGGACAGGGGATTGAACACTGAAGCTTTCTTT.

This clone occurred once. The CDR3 nucleotides are TGTGCCAGCAGTTACGAGACAGGGGGCTACGAGCAGTACTTC. This encodes CASSYETGGYEQYF. The gene calls are TRBV6-5 and TRBJ2-7, with 9 positions matching TRBD1. The CDR3 has 14 amino acids. The germline CDR1 and CDR2 sequences are MNHEY and SVGAGI. V lost 2 bases, J lost 3 bases, and 2 bases stayed unmatched.

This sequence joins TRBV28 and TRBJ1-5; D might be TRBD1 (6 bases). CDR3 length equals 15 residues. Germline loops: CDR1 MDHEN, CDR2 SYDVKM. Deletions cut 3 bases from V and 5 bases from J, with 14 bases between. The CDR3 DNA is TGTGCCAGCAGTTTGGACAGTCACCTCGATCAGCCCCAGCATTTT. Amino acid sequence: CASSLDSHLDQPQHF.

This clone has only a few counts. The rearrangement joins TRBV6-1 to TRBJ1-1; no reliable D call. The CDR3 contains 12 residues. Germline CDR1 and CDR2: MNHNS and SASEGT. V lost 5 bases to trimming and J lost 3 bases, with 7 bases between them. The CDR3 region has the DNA TGTGCCAGCAGTCGGAGTGACACTGAAGCTTTCTTT. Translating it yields CASSRSDTEAFF.

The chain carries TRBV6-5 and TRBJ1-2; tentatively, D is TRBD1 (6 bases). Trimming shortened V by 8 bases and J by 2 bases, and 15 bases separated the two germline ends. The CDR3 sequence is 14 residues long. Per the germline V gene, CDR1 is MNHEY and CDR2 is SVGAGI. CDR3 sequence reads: CASYDRTRNYGYTF. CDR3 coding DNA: TGTGCCAGCTACGACAGGACGCGCAACTATGGCTACACCTTC.

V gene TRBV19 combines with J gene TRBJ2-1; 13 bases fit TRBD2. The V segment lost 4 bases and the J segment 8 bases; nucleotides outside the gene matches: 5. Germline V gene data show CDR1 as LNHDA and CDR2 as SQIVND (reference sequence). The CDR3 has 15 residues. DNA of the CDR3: TGTGCCAGTAGTAACGGACTAGCGGGAGTCTATGAGCAGTTCTTC. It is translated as CASSNGLAGVYEQFF.

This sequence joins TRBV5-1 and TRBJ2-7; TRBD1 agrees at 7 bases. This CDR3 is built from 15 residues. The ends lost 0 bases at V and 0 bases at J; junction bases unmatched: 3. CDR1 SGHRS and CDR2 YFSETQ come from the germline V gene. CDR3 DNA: TGCGCCAGCAGCTTGGAAGGGGACAGCTCCTACGAGCAGTACTTC. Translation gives CASSLEGDSSYEQYF.

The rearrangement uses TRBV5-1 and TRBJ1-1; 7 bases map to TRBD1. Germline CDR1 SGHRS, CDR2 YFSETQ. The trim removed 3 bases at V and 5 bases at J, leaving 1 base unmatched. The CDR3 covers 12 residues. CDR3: CASSWDRTEAFF. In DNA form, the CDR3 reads TGCGCCAGCAGCTGGGACAGAACTGAAGCTTTCTTT.

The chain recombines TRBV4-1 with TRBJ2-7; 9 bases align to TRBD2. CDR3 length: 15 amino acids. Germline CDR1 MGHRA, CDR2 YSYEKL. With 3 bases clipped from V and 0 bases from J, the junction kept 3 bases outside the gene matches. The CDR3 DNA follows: TGCGCCAGCAGCCAGGCGGGGGGGAGCTCCTACGAGCAGTACTTC. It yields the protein CASSQAGGSSYEQYF.

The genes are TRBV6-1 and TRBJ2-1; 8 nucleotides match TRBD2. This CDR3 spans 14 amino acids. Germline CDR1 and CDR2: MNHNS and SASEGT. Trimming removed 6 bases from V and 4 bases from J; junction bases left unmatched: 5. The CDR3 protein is CASRAGTSYNEQFF. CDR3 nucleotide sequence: TGTGCCAGCAGGGCCGGGACTAGTTACAATGAGCAGTTCTTC.

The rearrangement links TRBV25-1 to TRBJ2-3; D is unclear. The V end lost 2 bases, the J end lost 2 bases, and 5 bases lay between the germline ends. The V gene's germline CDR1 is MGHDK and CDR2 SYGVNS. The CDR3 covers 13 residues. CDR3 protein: CASSEGLTDTQYF. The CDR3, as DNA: TGTGCCAGCAGTGAAGGGCTCACAGATACGCAGTATTTT.